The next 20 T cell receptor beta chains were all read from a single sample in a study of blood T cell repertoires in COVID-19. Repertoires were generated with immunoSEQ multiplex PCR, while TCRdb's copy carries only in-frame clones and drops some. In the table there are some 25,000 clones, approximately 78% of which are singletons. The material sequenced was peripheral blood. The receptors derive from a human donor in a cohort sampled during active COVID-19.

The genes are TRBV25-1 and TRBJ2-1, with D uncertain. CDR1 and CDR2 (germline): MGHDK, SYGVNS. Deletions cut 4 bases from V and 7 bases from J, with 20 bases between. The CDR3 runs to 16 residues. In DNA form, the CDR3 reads TGTGCCAGCAGTGTGACCGCTAGAGGAAAGAGAAATGAGCAGTTCTTC. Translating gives CASSVTARGKRNEQFF. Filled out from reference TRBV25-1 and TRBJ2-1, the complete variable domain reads EADIYQTPRYLVIGTGKKITLECSQTMGHDKMYWYQQDPGMELHLIHYSYGVNSTEKGDLSSESTVSRIRTEHFPLTLESARPSHTSQYLCASSVTARGKRNEQFFGPGTRLTVL.

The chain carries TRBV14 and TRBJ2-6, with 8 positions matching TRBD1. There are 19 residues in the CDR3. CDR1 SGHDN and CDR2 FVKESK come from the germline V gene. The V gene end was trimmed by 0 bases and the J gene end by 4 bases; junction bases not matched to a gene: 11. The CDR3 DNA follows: TGTGCCAGCAGCCAAGAGGGGGACAGGTTTTCCCCCGGGGCCAACGTCCTGACTTTC. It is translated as CASSQEGDRFSPGANVLTF.

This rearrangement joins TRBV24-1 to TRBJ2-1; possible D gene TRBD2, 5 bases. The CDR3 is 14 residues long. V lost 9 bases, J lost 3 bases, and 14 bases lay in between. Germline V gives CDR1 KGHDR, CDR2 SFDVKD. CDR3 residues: CATAGQRSYNEQFF. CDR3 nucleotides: TGTGCCACCGCTGGGCAGCGGAGCTACAATGAGCAGTTCTTC.

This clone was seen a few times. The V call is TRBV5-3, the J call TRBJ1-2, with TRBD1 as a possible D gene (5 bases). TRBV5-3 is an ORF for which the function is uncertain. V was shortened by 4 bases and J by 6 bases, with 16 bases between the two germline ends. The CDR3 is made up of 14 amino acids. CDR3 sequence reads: CARSPGLVVDGYTF. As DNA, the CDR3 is TGTGCCAGAAGCCCGGGACTGGTGGTAGATGGCTACACCTTC.

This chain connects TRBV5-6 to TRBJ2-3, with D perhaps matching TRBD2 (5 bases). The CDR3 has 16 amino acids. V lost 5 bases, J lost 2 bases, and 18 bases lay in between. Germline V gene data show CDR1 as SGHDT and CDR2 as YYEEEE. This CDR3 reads CASRPGERPYTDTQYF. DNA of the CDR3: TGTGCCAGCAGGCCTGGGGAGCGCCCATACACAGATACGCAGTATTTT.

CDR3 in amino acids: CASSYVQDSNYGYTF. DNA of the CDR3: TGTGCCAGCAGTTACGTGCAGGATTCTAACTATGGCTACACCTTC. V and J are TRBV6-5 and TRBJ1-2, with D uncertain. The CDR3 loop spans 15 amino acids. Germline V lookup: CDR1 MNHEY, CDR2 SVGAGI. V was shortened by 2 bases and J by 0 bases, with 10 bases between the two germline ends.

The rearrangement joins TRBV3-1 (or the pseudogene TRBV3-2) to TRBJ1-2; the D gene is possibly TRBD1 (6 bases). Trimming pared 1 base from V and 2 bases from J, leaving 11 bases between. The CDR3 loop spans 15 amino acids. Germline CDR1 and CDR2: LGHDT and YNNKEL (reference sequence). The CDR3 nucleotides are TGTGCCAGCAGCCAAGCCCAGGGGAACAACTATGGCTACACCTTC. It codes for CASSQAQGNNYGYTF.

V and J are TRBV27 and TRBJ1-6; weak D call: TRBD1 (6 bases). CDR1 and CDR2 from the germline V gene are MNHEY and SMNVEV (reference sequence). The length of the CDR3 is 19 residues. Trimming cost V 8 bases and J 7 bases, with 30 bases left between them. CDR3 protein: CASRSSARGGGPANSPLHF. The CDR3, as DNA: TGTGCCAGCCGTTCCTCTGCCCGTGGCGGGGGGCCTGCGAATTCACCCCTCCACTTT.

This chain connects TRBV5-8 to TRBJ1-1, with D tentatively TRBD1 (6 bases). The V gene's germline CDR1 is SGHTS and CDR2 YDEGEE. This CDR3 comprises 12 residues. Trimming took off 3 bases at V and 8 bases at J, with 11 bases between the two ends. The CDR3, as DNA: TGTGCCAGCAGCTACGGACAGTCGGAAGCTTTCTTT. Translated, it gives CASSYGQSEAFF.

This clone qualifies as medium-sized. In DNA form, the CDR3 reads TGTGCCAGCAGTACCTCAGGGTCTGGAAACACCATATATTTT. Translating it yields CASSTSGSGNTIYF. The chain combines TRBV6-6 with TRBJ1-3; the D gene is possibly TRBD1 (5 bases). The CDR3 extends over 14 amino acids. Germline V lookup: CDR1 MNHNY, CDR2 SVGAGI (reference sequence). Between the trimmed V and J ends, which lost 5 bases and 1 base, there was a span of 9 bases.

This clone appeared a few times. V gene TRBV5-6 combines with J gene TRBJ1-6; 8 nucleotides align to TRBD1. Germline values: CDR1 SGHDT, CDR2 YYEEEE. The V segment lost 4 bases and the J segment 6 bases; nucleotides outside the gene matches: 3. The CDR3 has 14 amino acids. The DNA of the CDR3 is TGTGCCAGCAGCACCGGACAGGGTAATTCACCCCTCCACTTT. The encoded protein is CASSTGQGNSPLHF.

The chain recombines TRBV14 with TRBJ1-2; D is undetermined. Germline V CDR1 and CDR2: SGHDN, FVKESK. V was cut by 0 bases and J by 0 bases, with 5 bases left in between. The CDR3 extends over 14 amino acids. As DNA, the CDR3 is TGTGCCAGCAGCCAAGAACAATCTAACTATGGCTACACCTTC. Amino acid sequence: CASSQEQSNYGYTF.

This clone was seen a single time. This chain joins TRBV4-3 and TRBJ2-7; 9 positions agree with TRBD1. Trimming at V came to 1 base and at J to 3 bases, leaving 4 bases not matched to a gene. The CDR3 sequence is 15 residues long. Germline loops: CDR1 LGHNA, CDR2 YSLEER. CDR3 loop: CASSQGTGVDYEQYF. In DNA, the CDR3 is TGCGCCAGCAGCCAAGGGACAGGGGTCGACTACGAGCAGTACTTC.

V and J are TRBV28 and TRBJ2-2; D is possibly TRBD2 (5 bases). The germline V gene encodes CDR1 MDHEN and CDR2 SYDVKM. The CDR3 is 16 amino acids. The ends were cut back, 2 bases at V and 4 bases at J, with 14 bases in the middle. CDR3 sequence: CASSLASRTLTGELFF. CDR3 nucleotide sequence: TGTGCCAGCAGTTTAGCCTCGAGGACTCTCACCGGGGAGCTGTTTTTT.

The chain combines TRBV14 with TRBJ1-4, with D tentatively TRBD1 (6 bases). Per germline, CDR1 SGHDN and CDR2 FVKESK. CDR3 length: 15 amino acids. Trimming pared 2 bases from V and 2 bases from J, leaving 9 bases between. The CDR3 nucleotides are TGTGCCAGCAGCCAATACCAGGGGACTAATGAAAAACTGTTTTTT. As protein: CASSQYQGTNEKLFF.

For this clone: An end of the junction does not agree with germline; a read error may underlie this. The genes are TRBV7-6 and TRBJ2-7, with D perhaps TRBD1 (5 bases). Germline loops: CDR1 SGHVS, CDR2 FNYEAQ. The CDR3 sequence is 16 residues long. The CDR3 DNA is TGTGCCAGCGGCTTAGGGGTAGCCCCCGGTGCTGGCGAGCAGTACTTC. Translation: CASGLGVAPGAGEQYF.

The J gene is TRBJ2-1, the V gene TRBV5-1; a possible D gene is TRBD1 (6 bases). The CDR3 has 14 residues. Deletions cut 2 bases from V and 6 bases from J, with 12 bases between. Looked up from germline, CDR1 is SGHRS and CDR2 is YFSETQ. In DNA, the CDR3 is TGCGCCAGCAGCTTAGGACAGTGGTCCAATGAGCAGTTCTTC. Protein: CASSLGQWSNEQFF.

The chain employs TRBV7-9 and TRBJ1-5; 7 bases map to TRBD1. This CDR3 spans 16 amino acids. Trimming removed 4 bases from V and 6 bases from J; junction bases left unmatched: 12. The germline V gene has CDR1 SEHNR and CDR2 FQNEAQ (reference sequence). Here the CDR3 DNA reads TGTGCCAGCAGCTCTTCCGTGACAGGGAGTGGTCAGCCCCAGCATTTT. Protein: CASSSSVTGSGQPQHF.

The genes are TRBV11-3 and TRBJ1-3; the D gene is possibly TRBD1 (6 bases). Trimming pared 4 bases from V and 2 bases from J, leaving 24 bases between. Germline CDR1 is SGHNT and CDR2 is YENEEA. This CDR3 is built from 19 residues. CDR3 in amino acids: CASSSYRLNQGLTGNTIYF. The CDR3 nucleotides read TGTGCCAGCAGCTCTTACCGCCTTAATCAGGGGTTAACTGGAAACACCATATATTTT.

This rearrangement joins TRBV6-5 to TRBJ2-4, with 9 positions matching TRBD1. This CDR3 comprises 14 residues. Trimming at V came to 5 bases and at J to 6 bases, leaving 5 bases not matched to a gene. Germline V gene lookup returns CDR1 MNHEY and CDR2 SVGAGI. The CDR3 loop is CASSRLGQGNIQYF. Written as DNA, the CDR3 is TGTGCCAGCAGTCGCCTGGGACAGGGAAACATTCAGTACTTC.